This T cell receptor beta chain was captured by sequencing in a study of cytomegalovirus exposure and HLA in healthy donors. Germline V gene lookup returns CDR1 MNHNY and CDR2 SVGAGI (reference sequence). The CDR3 has 14 amino acids. V dropped 5 bases and J dropped 2 bases, with 11 bases sitting between them. Some clones are missing from TCRdb's copy, which holds only in-frame ones; the method was immunoSEQ multiplex PCR. The sample comprises 250,000 to 400,000 clones, around 90% of which are singletons, and about 0.96% rests with the top ten. The clonotype comes from a man aged 25-40 years in good health and CMV-seronegative. Sequencing input: PBMCs. V usage is TRBV6-6 and J usage is TRBJ2-3, with D possibly TRBD1 on 5 matching bases. CDR3 region: CASSGAATTDTQYF. The CDR3, as DNA: TGTGCCAGCAGTGGGGCCGCCACCACAGATACGCAGTATTTT.